The 13 T cell receptor beta chains given below trace back to one sample, sequenced in a study of CD8 T cells in ankylosing spondylitis. Study-level findings and limits: A TCR beta motif of 8 or 9 highly homologous variants appeared characteristic of ankylosing spondylitis blood.

These receptors' antigens are unknown. TCRdb reprocessed the 5' RACE reads via MiXCR and lists one record per CDR3 protein. This sample carries 700,000 to 850,000 distinct CDR3 sequences, about 12% of them seen once, and the ten largest clones take about 0.5%. Sequencing was done on a sample of blood, either unsorted or a sorted T cell fraction (not recorded which). The receptors were sampled from a male donor with ankylosing spondylitis.

The rearrangement joins TRBV7-9 to TRBJ1-5, with D tentatively TRBD1 (6 bases). This CDR3 is built from 14 residues. V was pared by 5 bases and J by 3 bases, with 11 bases between. CDR1 SEHNR and CDR2 FQNEAQ come from the germline V gene (reference sequence). In nucleotides, the CDR3 is TGTGCCAGCAGCAAAGACAGGTTCAATCAGCCCCAGCATTTT. Translating it yields CASSKDRFNQPQHF.

This clonotype was counted ten times or more. The CDR3 coding sequence is TGTGCCAGCAGTTACAATGAGGAGGTATATTTT. Translated: CASSYNEEVYF. The chain recombines TRBV6-5 with TRBJ1-3; D not resolved. V was cut by 2 bases and J by 14 bases, with 10 bases left in between. From germline, CDR1 is MNHEY and CDR2 SVGAGI. This CDR3 is built from 11 residues.

A note on this clonotype: This may stem from a read error, because a much larger clone lies one nucleotide away. The CDR3 here is CASSWGGMNTEAFF. In nucleotides, the CDR3 is TGCGCCAGCAGCTGGGGGGGGATGAACACTGAAGCTTTCTTT. The V and J genes are TRBV5-1 and TRBJ1-1, with a weak D call TRBD1 (5 bases). Germline assignment: CDR1 SGHRS and CDR2 YFSETQ. V lost 3 bases and J 0 bases, leaving 9 bases between the germline ends. This CDR3 is 14 amino acids long.

V is TRBV7-3 and J is TRBJ2-1, with 8 bases aligning to TRBD2. Per the germline V gene, CDR1 is SGHTA and CDR2 is FQGTGA. The CDR3 has 15 amino acids. V lost 2 bases, J lost 7 bases, and 7 bases stayed unmatched. DNA for the CDR3: TGTGCCAGCAGCTTAGAACGGGGGGGCCTGAATGAGCAGTTCTTC. Protein: CASSLERGGLNEQFF.

This clonotype was observed at least ten times. The chain links TRBV20-1 to TRBJ2-1; unclear D gene. This CDR3 contains 14 residues. Trimming removed 6 bases at V and 2 bases at J, with 14 bases between. CDR1 and CDR2 (germline): DFQATT, SNEGSKA (reference sequence). The CDR3 is CSAPESFAYNEQFF. The DNA for the CDR3 is TGCAGTGCACCCGAGAGTTTCGCCTACAATGAGCAGTTCTTC.

There are a few counts of this clonotype. The rearrangement joins TRBV6-1 to TRBJ2-1, with D hard to call. The CDR3 has 15 amino acids. The germline gives CDR1 MNHNS, CDR2 SASEGT. V gave up 6 bases and J gave up 6 bases, with 18 bases separating them. CDR3 sequence reads: CASRRGVFVGNEQFF. CDR3 in DNA: TGTGCCAGCAGACGTGGGGTTTTCGTGGGCAATGAGCAGTTCTTC.

V and J are TRBV5-1 and TRBJ2-2, with D tentatively TRBD1 (5 bases). V was cut by 5 bases and J by 0 bases, with 11 bases left in between. This CDR3 has 15 amino acids. Germline V gene data show CDR1 as SGHRS and CDR2 as YFSETQ. CDR3: CASSSSRANTGELFF. CDR3 coding DNA: TGCGCCAGCAGTTCGTCCAGGGCGAACACCGGGGAGCTGTTTTTT.

This clonotype was counted between two and nine times. The chain is built from TRBV20-1 and TRBJ2-5; D is uncertain. CDR3 length equals 12 residues. V shed 5 bases and J shed 2 bases, with 9 bases lying between them. Germline-derived CDR1 and CDR2 are DFQATT and SNEGSKA (reference sequence). Here the CDR3 DNA reads TGCAGTGCTTGGGCCTTTCAAGAGACCCAGTACTTC. The encoded protein is CSAWAFQETQYF.

This clonotype was counted a few times. V and J are TRBV11-2 and TRBJ1-1; D remains unclear. V gave up 1 base and J gave up 5 bases, with 8 bases separating them. Per the germline V gene, CDR1 is SGHAT and CDR2 is FQNNGV. This CDR3 has 13 amino acids. CDR3 sequence reads: CASSLGQQTEAFF. Written as DNA, the CDR3 is TGTGCCAGCAGCTTAGGGCAGCAGACTGAAGCTTTCTTT. The variable domain in full, completed from reference TRBV11-2 and TRBJ1-1, reads EAGVAQSPRYKIIEKRQSVAFWCNPISGHATLYWYQQILGQGPKLLIQFQNNGVVDDSQLPKDRFSAERLKGVDSTLKIQPAKLEDSAVYLCASSLGQQTEAFFGQGTRLTVV.

Many counts were recorded for this clonotype. The chain joins TRBV29-1 to TRBJ2-2, with D possibly matching TRBD2 (5 bases). CDR1 and CDR2 (germline): SQVTM, ANQGSEA. CDR3 size: 12 residues. Trimming left V 3 bases short and J 7 bases short, with 9 bases between. The CDR3 DNA reads TGCAGCGTTGACAATGCGGGCGGGGAGCTGTTTTTT. Its translation is CSVDNAGGELFF.

Only a few counts were recorded for this clonotype. V and J are TRBV7-9 and TRBJ1-1, with TRBD1 as a possible D gene (5 bases). With 5 bases removed from V and 1 base from J, the gap between germline ends came to 14 bases. CDR3 length equals 15 residues. The germline V gene has CDR1 SEHNR and CDR2 FQNEAQ (reference sequence). The CDR3 coding sequence is TGTGCCAGCAGCCCTACACGCGGGACGAACACTGAAGCTTTCTTT. Translating gives CASSPTRGTNTEAFF.

This clonotype was counted many times. The rearrangement joins TRBV29-1 to TRBJ1-1, with D possibly TRBD1 on 5 matching bases. CDR1 is SQVTM, CDR2 ANQGSEA, per germline. CDR3 length: 12 amino acids. V gave up 3 bases and J gave up 4 bases, with 9 bases separating them. The CDR3: CSVDPGGTEAFF. CDR3 in DNA: TGCAGCGTTGATCCGGGGGGCACTGAAGCTTTCTTT.

This clonotype appeared a few times. V gene TRBV24-1 combines with J gene TRBJ1-1; 7 bases fit TRBD1. V lost 0 bases, J lost 6 bases, and 6 bases stayed unmatched. The length of the CDR3 is 15 residues. CDR1 is KGHDR, CDR2 SFDVKD, per germline. CDR3 sequence reads: CATSDLGDRRPEAFF. CDR3 DNA sequence: TGTGCCACCAGTGATTTGGGGGACAGAAGACCTGAAGCTTTCTTT.